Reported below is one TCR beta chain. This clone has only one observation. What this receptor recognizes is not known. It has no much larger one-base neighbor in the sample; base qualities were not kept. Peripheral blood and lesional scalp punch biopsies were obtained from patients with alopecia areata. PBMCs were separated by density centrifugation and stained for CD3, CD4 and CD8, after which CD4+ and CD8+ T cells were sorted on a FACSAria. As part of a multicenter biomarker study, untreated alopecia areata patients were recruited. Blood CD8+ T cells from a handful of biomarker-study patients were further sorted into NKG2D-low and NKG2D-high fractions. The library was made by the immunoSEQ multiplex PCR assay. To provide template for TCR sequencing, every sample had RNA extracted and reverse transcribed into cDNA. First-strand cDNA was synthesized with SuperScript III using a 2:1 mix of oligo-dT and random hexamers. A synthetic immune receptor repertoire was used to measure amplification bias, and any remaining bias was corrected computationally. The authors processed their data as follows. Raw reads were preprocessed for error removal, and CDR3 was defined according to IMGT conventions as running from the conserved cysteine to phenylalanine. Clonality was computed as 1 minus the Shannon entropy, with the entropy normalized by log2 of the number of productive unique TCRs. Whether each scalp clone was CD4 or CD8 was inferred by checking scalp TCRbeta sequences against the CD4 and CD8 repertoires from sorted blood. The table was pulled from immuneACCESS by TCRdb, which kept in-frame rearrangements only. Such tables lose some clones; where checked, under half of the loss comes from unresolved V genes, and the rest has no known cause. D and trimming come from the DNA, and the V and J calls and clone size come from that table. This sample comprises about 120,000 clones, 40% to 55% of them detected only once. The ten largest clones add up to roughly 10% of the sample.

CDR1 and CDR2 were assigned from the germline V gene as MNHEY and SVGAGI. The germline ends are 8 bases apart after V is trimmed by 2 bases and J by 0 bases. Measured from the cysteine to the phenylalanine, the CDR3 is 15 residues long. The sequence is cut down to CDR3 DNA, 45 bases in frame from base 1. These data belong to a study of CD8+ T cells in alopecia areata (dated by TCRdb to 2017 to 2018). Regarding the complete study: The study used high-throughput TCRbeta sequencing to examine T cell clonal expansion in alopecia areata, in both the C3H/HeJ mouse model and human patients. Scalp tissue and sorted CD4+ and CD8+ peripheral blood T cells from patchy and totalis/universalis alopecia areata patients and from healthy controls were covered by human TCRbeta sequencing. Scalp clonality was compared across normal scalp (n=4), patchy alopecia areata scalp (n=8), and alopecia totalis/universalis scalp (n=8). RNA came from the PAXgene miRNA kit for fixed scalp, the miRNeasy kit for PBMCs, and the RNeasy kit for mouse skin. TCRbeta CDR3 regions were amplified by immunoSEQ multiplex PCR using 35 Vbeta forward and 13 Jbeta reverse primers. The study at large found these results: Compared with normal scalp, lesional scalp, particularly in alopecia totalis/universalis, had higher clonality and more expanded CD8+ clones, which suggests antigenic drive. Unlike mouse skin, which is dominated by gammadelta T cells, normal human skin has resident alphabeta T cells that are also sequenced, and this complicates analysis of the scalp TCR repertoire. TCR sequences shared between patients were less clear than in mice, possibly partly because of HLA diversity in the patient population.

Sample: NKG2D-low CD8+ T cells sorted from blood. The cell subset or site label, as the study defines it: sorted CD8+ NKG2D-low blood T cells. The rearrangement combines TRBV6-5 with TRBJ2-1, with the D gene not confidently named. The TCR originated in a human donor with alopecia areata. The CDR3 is CASSYGSSSYNEQFF. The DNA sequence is TGTGCCAGCAGTTACGGCAGCAGCTCCTACAATGAGCAGTTCTTC.